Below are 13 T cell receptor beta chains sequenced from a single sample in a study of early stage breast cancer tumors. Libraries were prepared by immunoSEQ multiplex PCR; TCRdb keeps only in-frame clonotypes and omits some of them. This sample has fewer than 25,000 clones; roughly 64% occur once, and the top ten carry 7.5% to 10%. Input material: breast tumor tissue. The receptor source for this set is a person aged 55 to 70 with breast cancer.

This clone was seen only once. The CDR3 DNA reads TGTGCCCGCAAGGGACAGGGCTATCCCGAGGGACACTATGGCTACACCTTC. It codes for CARKGQGYPEGHYGYTF. The chain uses TRBV2 and TRBJ1-2, with 9 bases fitting TRBD1. Germline V gives CDR1 SNHLY, CDR2 FYNNEI. The CDR3 runs 17 residues. The ends lost 11 bases at V and 3 bases at J; junction bases unmatched: 19.

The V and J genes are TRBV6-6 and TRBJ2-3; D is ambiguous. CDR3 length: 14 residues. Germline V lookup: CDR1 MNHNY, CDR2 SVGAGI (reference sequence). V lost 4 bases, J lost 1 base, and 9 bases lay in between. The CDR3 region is CASSSGQGTDTQYF. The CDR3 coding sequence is TGTGCCAGCAGTTCCGGCCAGGGCACAGATACGCAGTATTTT.

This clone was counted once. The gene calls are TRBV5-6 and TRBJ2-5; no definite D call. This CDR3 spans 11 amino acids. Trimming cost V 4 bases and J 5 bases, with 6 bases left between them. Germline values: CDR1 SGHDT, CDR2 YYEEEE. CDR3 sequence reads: CASSGVETQYF. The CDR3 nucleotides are TGTGCCAGCAGCGGAGTGGAGACCCAGTACTTC.

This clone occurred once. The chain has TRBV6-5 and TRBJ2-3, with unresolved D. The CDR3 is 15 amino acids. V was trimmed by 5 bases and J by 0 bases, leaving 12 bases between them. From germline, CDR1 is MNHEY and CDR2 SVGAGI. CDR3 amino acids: CASSHLQASTDTQYF. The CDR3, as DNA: TGTGCCAGCAGTCACCTGCAGGCTAGCACAGATACGCAGTATTTT.

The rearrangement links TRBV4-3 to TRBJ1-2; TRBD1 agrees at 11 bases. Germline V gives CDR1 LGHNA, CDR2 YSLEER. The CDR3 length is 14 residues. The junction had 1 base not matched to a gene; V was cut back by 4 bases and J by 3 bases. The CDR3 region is CASSPGQGDYGYTF. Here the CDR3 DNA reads TGCGCCAGCAGCCCGGGACAGGGGGACTATGGCTACACCTTC.

CDR3 in amino acids: CASSPRQGSNTEAFF. The CDR3 nucleotides are TGTGCCAGCTCACCAAGACAGGGTTCGAACACTGAAGCTTTCTTT. V usage is TRBV18 and J usage is TRBJ1-1; TRBD1 matches 7 bases. Germline CDR1 and CDR2: KGHSH and LQKENI. There are 15 residues in the CDR3. Trimming at V came to 2 bases and at J to 1 base, leaving 4 bases not matched to a gene.

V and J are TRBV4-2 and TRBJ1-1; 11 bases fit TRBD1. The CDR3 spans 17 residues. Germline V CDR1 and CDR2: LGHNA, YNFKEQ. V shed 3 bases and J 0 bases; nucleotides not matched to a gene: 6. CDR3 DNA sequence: TGTGCCAGCAGCCATCCCGGACAGGGGGCCATGAACACTGAAGCTTTCTTT. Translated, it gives CASSHPGQGAMNTEAFF.

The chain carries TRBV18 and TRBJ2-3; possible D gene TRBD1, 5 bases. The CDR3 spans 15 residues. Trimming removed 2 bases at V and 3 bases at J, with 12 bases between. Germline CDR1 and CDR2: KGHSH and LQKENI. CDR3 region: CASSPSQGRTDTQYF. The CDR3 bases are TGTGCCAGCTCACCATCCCAGGGCCGGACAGATACGCAGTATTTT.

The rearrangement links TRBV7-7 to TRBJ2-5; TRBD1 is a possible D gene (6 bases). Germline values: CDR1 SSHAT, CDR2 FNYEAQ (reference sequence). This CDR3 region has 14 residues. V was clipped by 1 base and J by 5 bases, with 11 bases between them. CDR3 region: CASSLGNREETQYF. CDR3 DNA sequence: TGTGCCAGCAGCTTAGGAAACAGGGAGGAGACCCAGTACTTC.

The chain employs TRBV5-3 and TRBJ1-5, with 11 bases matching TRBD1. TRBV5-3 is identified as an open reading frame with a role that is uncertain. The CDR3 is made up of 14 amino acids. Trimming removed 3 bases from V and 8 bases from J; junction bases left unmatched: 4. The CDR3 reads CARSYGQGAEPQHF. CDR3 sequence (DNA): TGTGCCAGAAGCTATGGACAGGGGGCTGAGCCCCAGCATTTT.

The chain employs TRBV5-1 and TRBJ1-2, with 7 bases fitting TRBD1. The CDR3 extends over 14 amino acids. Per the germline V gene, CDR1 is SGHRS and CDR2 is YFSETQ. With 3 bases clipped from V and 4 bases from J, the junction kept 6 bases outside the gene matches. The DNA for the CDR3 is TGCGCCAGCAGCTCTGGGCAGGGGGTCTATGGCTACACCTTC. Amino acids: CASSSGQGVYGYTF. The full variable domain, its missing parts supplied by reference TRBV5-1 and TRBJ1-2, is KAGVTQTPRYLIKTRGQQVTLSCSPISGHRSVSWYQQTPGQGLQFLFEYFSETQRNKGNFPGRFSGRQFSNSRSEMNVSTLELGDSALYLCASSSGQGVYGYTFGSGTRLTVV.

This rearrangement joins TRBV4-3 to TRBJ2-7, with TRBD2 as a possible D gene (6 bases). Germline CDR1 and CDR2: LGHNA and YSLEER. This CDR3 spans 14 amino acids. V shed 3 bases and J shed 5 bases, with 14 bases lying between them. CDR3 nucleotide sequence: TGCGCCAGCAGCCAGACAGTCGGGAGTCACGAGCAGTACTTC. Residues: CASSQTVGSHEQYF.

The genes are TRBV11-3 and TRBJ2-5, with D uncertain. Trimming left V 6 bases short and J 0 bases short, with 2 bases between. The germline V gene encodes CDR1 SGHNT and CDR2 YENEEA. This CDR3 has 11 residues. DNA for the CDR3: TGTGCCAGCAGTAACCAAGAGACCCAGTACTTC. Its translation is CASSNQETQYF.